This T cell receptor (beta chain) was sequenced during a study of T cells in Graves' hyperthyroidism and ophthalmopathy. This clonotype was picked up many times. Antigen specificity is unknown. V shed 3 bases and J shed 7 bases, with 13 bases lying between them. CDR1 MDHEN and CDR2 SYDVKM come from the germline V gene. The CDR3 totals 14 residues. From RNA transcripts, TCR beta CDR3 regions were amplified. During a first-round RT-PCR of the TCR CDR3, the HTBI primer set was used. TCRdb redid the calling of the multiplex PCR reads with MiXCR, one entry per CDR3 protein. The sample lists about 510,000 distinct CDR3 sequences; 11% to 15% were seen once. Study results and limitations: Stable hyperthyroidism and ophthalmopathy were separated using 13 V-J signatures.

The genes are TRBV28 and TRBJ1-5, with D tentatively TRBD1 (5 bases). Sequencing was carried out using blood. The receptor was isolated from a woman in her thirties or forties with Graves' hyperthyroidism. The CDR3 sequence is CASSFGGKRQPQHF. The CDR3, as DNA: TGTGCCAGCAGTTTTGGGGGGAAGCGACAGCCCCAGCATTTT.